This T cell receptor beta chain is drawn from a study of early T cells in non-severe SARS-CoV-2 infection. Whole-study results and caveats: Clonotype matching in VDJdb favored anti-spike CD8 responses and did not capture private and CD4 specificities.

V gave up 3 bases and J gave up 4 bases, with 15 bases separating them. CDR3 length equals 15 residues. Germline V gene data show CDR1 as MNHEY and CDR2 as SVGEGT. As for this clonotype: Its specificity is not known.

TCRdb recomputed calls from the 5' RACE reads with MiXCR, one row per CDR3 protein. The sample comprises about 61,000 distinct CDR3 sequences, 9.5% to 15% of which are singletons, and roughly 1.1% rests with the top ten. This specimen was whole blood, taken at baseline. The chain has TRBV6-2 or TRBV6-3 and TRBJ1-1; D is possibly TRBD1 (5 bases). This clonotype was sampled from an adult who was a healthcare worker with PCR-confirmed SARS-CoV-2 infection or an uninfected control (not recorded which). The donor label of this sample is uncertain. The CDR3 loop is CASSYFVGVGTEAFF. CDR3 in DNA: TGTGCCAGCAGTTATTTTGTGGGGGTGGGCACTGAAGCTTTCTTT.